The subject of this entry is one T cell receptor beta chain. Its antigen is as yet unknown. The data derive from a study of monozygotic twins with inflammatory bowel disease. Findings and limits, study-wide: A lone strong IBD-associated signal or clonotype found no support. IBD patients displayed reduced TCRbeta diversity (inverse Simpson) when set against healthy co-twins. Discrimination among different T cell subtypes was not achievable.

UMIs bearing a 6-nucleotide sample barcode were added through template switching. TCRdb reanalyzed the 5' RACE reads, giving one entry per CDR3 protein sequence and no DNA. This table lists about 130,000 distinct CDR3 sequences. The germline V gene has CDR1 SGHTA and CDR2 FQGNSA. The CDR3 runs to 14 residues. The sequencing sample was made of blood. This sequence originates from a human donor with ulcerative colitis or Crohn's disease, or a healthy co-twin of an affected twin (not recorded which). The chain couples TRBV7-2 to TRBJ1-5; TCRdb's D call, TRBD1, is unchecked because there is no DNA. CDR3 in amino acids: CASSPAGGAQPQHF.